The clone carrying this T cell receptor beta chain appeared a few times. The antigen is unknown. Trimming removed 0 bases from V and 4 bases from J, with 21 bases in between. The CDR3 spans 18 residues. In germline, CDR1 is LGHDT, CDR2 YNNKEL (reference sequence). The use of a sample-barcoded 5' primer and a J-beta primer mix characterized a second PCR of about 6 to 11 cycles. Using its own MiXCR run on the 5' RACE reads, TCRdb lists one record per CDR3 protein. This sample carries about 930,000 distinct CDR3 sequences, around 29% of them seen once, and the ten largest clones take roughly 10%. The data stem from a study of blood T cells in healthy people across ages. Study findings and constraints: Donor CMV status was unknown, possibly confounding expanded clonotype changes.

These same records also appear under a second study, on T cells of mothers and their children. That paper states: Over 9.5 million reads per mother and some 2.9 million per child were obtained. Related mother and child pairs showed slightly greater overlap (not significant) than unrelated pairs did.

The rearrangement joins TRBV3-1 to TRBJ1-2, with a tentative D call TRBD1 (5 bases). The receptor was derived from a middle-aged woman in good health. Sequencing input: blood. CDR3 bases: TGTGCCAGCAGCCAAGATGAGGTTTGGGGCAGGGAGTCCTATGGCTACACCTTC. It codes for CASSQDEVWGRESYGYTF.